A selection of T cell receptor beta chains follows, all from one sample in a study of blood T cell repertoires in COVID-19. Produced via immunoSEQ multiplex PCR; TCRdb's table is partial and in-frame only. The table includes about 190,000 clones, 83% detected once. The specimen was peripheral blood. The receptors shown here come from a woman aged 40-49 years with acute or convalescent COVID-19. Each CDR3 is given with its conserved first and last residue. A D gene is named only where the DNA matches it firmly. Size is omitted from some rows. Given values are once, few, many or a class for expanded clones.

J gene	clone size	D gene	V gene	CDR3 DNA	CDR3 protein
TRBJ2-3	-	TRBD2	TRBV7-9	TGTGCCAGCAGGTCCGGGACTAGCGGTAGCACAGATACGCAGTATTTT	CASRSGTSGSTDTQYF
TRBJ2-1	-	-	TRBV7-2	TGTGCCAGCAGCTTAGTGCCCCTCCCCGCGGGGGAGCAGTTCTTC	CASSLVPLPAGEQFF
TRBJ2-3	-	-	TRBV29-1	TGCAGCGTCGAACAGGGTTCAACAGATACGCAGTATTTT	CSVEQGSTDTQYF
TRBJ2-7	-	-	TRBV7-9	TGTGCCAGCAGCTTACTCCCCTACGAGCAGTACTTC	CASSLLPYEQYF
TRBJ2-6	few	-	TRBV15	TGTGCCACCAGCAGAGTCAGGGTATCTGGGGCCAACGTCCTGACTTTC	CATSRVRVSGANVLTF
TRBJ2-7	-	-	TRBV7-3	TGTGCCAGCAGCTTAGGGGCAGGGCGGACCTACGAGCAGTACTTC	CASSLGAGRTYEQYF
TRBJ2-1	once	-	TRBV5-4	TGTGCCAGCAGCTTAGGATCTGGGACAAGCTCCTACAATGAGCAGTTCTTC	CASSLGSGTSSYNEQFF
TRBJ2-7	-	TRBD1	TRBV5-1	TGCGCCAGCAGCTTGGGGGACAGGGGGTACGAGCAGTACTTC	CASSLGDRGYEQYF
TRBJ1-5	-	-	TRBV3-1/TRBV3-2	TGTGCCAGCAGCCAGGGAGGGAGCAATCAGCCCCAGCATTTT	CASSQGGSNQPQHF
TRBJ1-6	-	TRBD1	TRBV5-1	TGCGCCAGCAGCGGACGACAGGGGGAAGGTTCACCCCTCCACTTT	CASSGRQGEGSPLHF
TRBJ1-2	-	TRBD1	TRBV7-8	TGTGCCAGCAGCACGGGACAGGGAAAGGACGGCTATGGCTACACCTTC	CASSTGQGKDGYGYTF
TRBJ2-5	-	-	TRBV7-9	TGTGCCGGGGACAATGAGGGGGCCCAGTACTTC	CAGDNEGAQYF
TRBJ2-7	-	-	TRBV28	TGTGCCAGCAGGGGGGGGGCGAGTGAGCAGTACTTC	CASRGGASEQYF
TRBJ1-3	-	-	TRBV30	TGTGCCTGGAGTCCGGCACGGGGAAGGAGGCCTGGAAACACCATATATTTT	CAWSPARGRRPGNTIYF
TRBJ1-1	-	-	TRBV5-5	TGTGCCGGCAGGGACACGGTGAACACTGAAGCTTTCTTT	CAGRDTVNTEAFF
TRBJ2-6	-	TRBD1	TRBV6-5	TGTGCCAGCACGGGACAGAACTCTGGGGCCAACGTCCTGACTTTC	CASTGQNSGANVLTF
TRBJ2-2	-	-	TRBV7-9	TGTGCCAGCAGAGGGGCCGGGGAGCTGTTTTTT	CASRGAGELFF
TRBJ1-2	-	TRBD1	TRBV12-3/TRBV12-4	TGTGCCAGCAGTCAGGACAGGTACTATGGCTACACCTTC	CASSQDRYYGYTF
TRBJ2-1	-	TRBD2	TRBV5-5	TGTGCCAGCAGCCCGGTCGTAGCGGGAGGGCCGGGCAATGAGCAGTTCTTC	CASSPVVAGGPGNEQFF
TRBJ1-6	once	TRBD1	TRBV30	TGTGCCTGGAGTGGGCGGACAGGGTATAATTCACCCCTCCACTTT	CAWSGRTGYNSPLHF
TRBJ1-3	-	-	TRBV10-3	TGTGCCATCAAAGCTAGCCAGAGAGACACCATATATTTT	CAIKASQRDTIYF
TRBJ2-7	-	TRBD1	TRBV7-3	TGTGCCAGCAGTCACGACAGGGGGAACGAGCAGTACTTC	CASSHDRGNEQYF
TRBJ2-5	-	-	TRBV24-1	TGTGCCACCAGTGACCAGGGAATGCAAGAGACCCAGTACTTC	CATSDQGMQETQYF
TRBJ1-1	-	-	TRBV13	TGTGCCAGCAGCTTAAGGGGGACTGAAGCTTTCTTT	CASSLRGTEAFF
TRBJ2-5	-	TRBD2	TRBV27	TGTGCCAGCAGACGGGGGGGGGCCGGCGAGACCCAGTACTTC	CASRRGGAGETQYF
TRBJ1-2	-	TRBD1	TRBV3-1/TRBV3-2	TGTGCCAGCAGCCAACGGGACAGGGGGGCTAACTATGGCTACACCTTC	CASSQRDRGANYGYTF
TRBJ1-4	-	-	TRBV7-9	TGTGCCAGCAGCCCCCAGGAACTGTTTTTT	CASSPQELFF
TRBJ2-3	once	-	TRBV29-1	TGCAGCTTCCTGACAGGAACACAACAACGCACAGATACGCAGTATTTT	CSFLTGTQQRTDTQYF
TRBJ2-3	-	-	TRBV12-5	TGTGCTAGTGGCCTGGGGACTGACGATACGCAGTATTTT	CASGLGTDDTQYF
TRBJ2-2	-	TRBD2	TRBV19	TGTGCCAGTAGTATCTTTAGCGGGGGGGCCGGCGGGGAGCTGTTTTTT	CASSIFSGGAGGELFF
TRBJ1-4	-	TRBD1	TRBV23-1	TGCGCCAGCAGTCATCAGAGGGACAGGGTTGAAAAACTGTTTTTT	CASSHQRDRVEKLFF
TRBJ2-3	-	TRBD1	TRBV6-5	TGTGCCAGCAGTTACAGGGGGACAGGCACAGATACGCAGTATTTT	CASSYRGTGTDTQYF
TRBJ2-7	-	-	TRBV4-2	TGTGCCAGCAGCCAAGTTGCCTCCGGACTAACTCATTACGAGCAGTACTTC	CASSQVASGLTHYEQYF
TRBJ2-5	once	TRBD1	TRBV6-5	TGTGCCAGCCACAGGGGGCTCGGGGAGACCCAGTACTTC	CASHRGLGETQYF
TRBJ2-2	-	TRBD2	TRBV5-1	TGCGCCAGCAGCACGGGACTAGTTTTCTCCGAGGAGCTGTTTTTT	CASSTGLVFSEELFF
TRBJ2-1	-	-	TRBV14	TGTGCCAGCAGCCCTCCGGGTTATTACAATGAGCAGTTCTTC	CASSPPGYYNEQFF
TRBJ1-4	-	TRBD1	TRBV29-1	TGCAGCGTTGACCAGGGGGCGGGGGTCGGGGAAAAACTGTTTTTT	CSVDQGAGVGEKLFF
TRBJ1-1	-	-	TRBV18	TGTGCCAGCTCAATAACAGAGATGAACACTGAAGCTTTCTTT	CASSITEMNTEAFF
TRBJ2-1	few	-	TRBV3-1/TRBV3-2	TGTGCCAGCAGCCAAGGACAAGAGCCCTCCAATGAGCAGTTCTTC	CASSQGQEPSNEQFF